Listed here are 32 T cell receptor beta chains from one sample, sequenced in a study of shared clonotypes between healthy human individuals. Positive CCR7 selection of CD45RO-negative cells yielded the naive CD8 cells, and terminally differentiated effector memory CD45RA+ cells were excluded. Assay used: immunoSEQ multiplex PCR; TCRdb lists only in-frame clones, some missing. Here the sample spans about 2 million clones, approximately 94% being singletons. The material sequenced was naive CD8+ T cells sorted from blood. All receptors derive from a man aged 18 to 29 in good health.

V is TRBV6-6 and J is TRBJ1-5; D might be TRBD1 (5 bases). The germline V and J ends were trimmed by 7 bases and 5 bases, with 21 bases remaining between them. The CDR3 has 16 residues. Germline CDR1 is MNHNY and CDR2 is SVGAGI (reference sequence). The CDR3 sequence: CASNKNRGRSDQPQHF. The CDR3 DNA is TGTGCCAGCAACAAAAATAGGGGTAGGTCGGATCAGCCCCAGCATTTT.

This chain connects TRBV7-9 to TRBJ1-5, with D unresolved. Trimming removed 1 base at V and 5 bases at J, with 15 bases between. Germline values: CDR1 SEHNR, CDR2 FQNEAQ (reference sequence). There are 16 residues in the CDR3. Here the CDR3 DNA reads TGTGCCAGCAGCTTAGTGCTGGCGGACCAGCATCAGCCCCAGCATTTT. It translates to CASSLVLADQHQPQHF. Filled out from reference TRBV7-9 and TRBJ1-5, the complete variable domain reads DTGVSQNPRHKITKRGQNVTFRCDPISEHNRLYWYRQTLGQGPEFLTYFQNEAQLEKSRLLSDRFSAERPKGSFSTLEIQRTEQGDSAMYLCASSLVLADQHQPQHFGDGTRLSIL.

The chain uses TRBV29-1 and TRBJ2-3; D remains unclear. V was clipped by 2 bases and J by 1 base, with 4 bases between them. From germline, CDR1 is SQVTM and CDR2 ANQGSEA. The CDR3 has 12 residues. CDR3 coding DNA: TGCAGCGTTGAAACAGGCACAGATACGCAGTATTTT. Protein: CSVETGTDTQYF.

This clone was detected a few times. J is TRBJ2-3 and V is TRBV27; D ambiguous. V lost 2 bases and J lost 1, with 4 bases in between. The CDR3 spans 13 residues. CDR1 is MNHEY and CDR2 is SMNVEV in the germline V gene (reference sequence). Written as DNA, the CDR3 is TGTGCCAGCAGTTTAACCCGCACAGATACGCAGTATTTT. Its translation: CASSLTRTDTQYF.

The genes are TRBV7-9 and TRBJ2-7, with 7 bases identical to TRBD2. Trimming removed 0 bases from V and 6 bases from J; junction bases left unmatched: 8. This CDR3 region has 15 residues. CDR1 is SEHNR and CDR2 is FQNEAQ in the germline V gene (reference sequence). The CDR3 sequence: CASSLAAGLGGEQYF. CDR3 in DNA: TGTGCCAGCAGCTTAGCGGCTGGACTAGGAGGCGAGCAGTACTTC.

V is TRBV5-1 and J is TRBJ2-5; perhaps TRBD2 as D (5 bases). This CDR3 is built from 16 residues. V was clipped by 4 bases and J by 1 base, with 17 bases between them. Germline V lookup: CDR1 SGHRS, CDR2 YFSETQ. This chain's CDR3 is CASSTHPSSPQETQYF. DNA for the CDR3: TGCGCCAGCAGCACCCACCCCTCTAGCCCCCAAGAGACCCAGTACTTC.

A single count supports this clone. The chain carries TRBV4-1 and TRBJ2-7, with 9 bases lining up with TRBD1. Per the germline V gene, CDR1 is MGHRA and CDR2 is YSYEKL. The length of the CDR3 is 17 residues. With 0 bases clipped from V and 2 bases from J, the junction kept 8 bases outside the gene matches. CDR3 residues: CASSQDGQGQGAYEQYF. The CDR3 bases are TGCGCCAGCAGCCAAGATGGGCAGGGACAGGGAGCCTACGAGCAGTACTTC.

The DNA of the CDR3 is TGTGCCAGCAGTTTACAAGCGGGCGACTACGAGCAGTACTTC. Its protein product is CASSLQAGDYEQYF. The gene calls are TRBV27 and TRBJ2-7; TRBD2 might be the D (6 bases). Trimming left V 2 bases short and J 3 bases short, with 11 bases between. The CDR3 loop spans 14 amino acids. Germline-derived CDR1 and CDR2 are MNHEY and SMNVEV (reference sequence).

The chain employs TRBV6-1 and TRBJ2-7; D might be TRBD2 (5 bases). Trimming pared 2 bases from V and 2 bases from J, leaving 13 bases between. The CDR3 extends over 15 amino acids. Germline CDR1 and CDR2: MNHNS and SASEGT. CDR3 protein: CASSEYGAEAYEQYF. Written as DNA, the CDR3 is TGTGCCAGCAGTGAATATGGAGCGGAAGCCTACGAGCAGTACTTC.

This rearrangement joins TRBV6-5 to TRBJ2-7; D may match TRBD1 or TRBD2 (5 bases each). V was clipped by 10 bases and J by 0 bases, with 19 bases between them. The CDR3 has 15 amino acids. In germline, CDR1 is MNHEY, CDR2 SVGAGI. CDR3 residues: CATEIMVGTSYEQYF. CDR3 DNA: TGTGCCACCGAGATTATGGTCGGGACCTCCTACGAGCAGTACTTC.

This chain joins TRBV27 and TRBJ1-2; maybe TRBD1 (6 bases). There are 15 residues in the CDR3. Looked up from germline, CDR1 is MNHEY and CDR2 is SMNVEV (reference sequence). The V end lost 4 bases, the J end lost 2 bases, and 14 bases lay between the germline ends. The CDR3 loop is CASSSPLTGNYGYTF. The DNA for the CDR3 is TGTGCCAGCAGTTCTCCATTGACAGGCAACTATGGCTACACCTTC.

The chain carries TRBV7-6 and TRBJ2-1; 12 nucleotides agree with TRBD2. The V gene's germline CDR1 is SGHVS and CDR2 FNYEAQ. V was clipped by 2 bases and J by 4 bases; unmatched bases: 3. This CDR3 comprises 16 residues. CDR3 nucleotides: TGTGCCAGCAGCTTATCTAGCGGGAGGGTATACAATGAGCAGTTCTTC. Amino acids: CASSLSSGRVYNEQFF.

This chain connects TRBV6-5 to TRBJ2-7, with D tentatively TRBD1 (5 bases). CDR3 length equals 14 residues. Germline CDR1 reads MNHEY; CDR2 reads SVGAGI. V shed 2 bases and J shed 2 bases, with 10 bases lying between them. This CDR3 reads CASSYAGNAYEQYF. CDR3 coding DNA: TGTGCCAGCAGTTACGCAGGGAATGCCTACGAGCAGTACTTC.

This chain uses TRBV10-2 with TRBJ2-7; D is perhaps TRBD2 (6 bases). V lost 4 bases, J lost 0 bases, and 16 bases lay in between. CDR3 length equals 16 residues. The germline gives CDR1 WSHSY, CDR2 SAAADI. CDR3 coding DNA: TGCGCCAGCAGTGCTGAGGGACTTCCGAGCTCCTACGAGCAGTACTTC. Encoded protein: CASSAEGLPSSYEQYF.

V is TRBV6-6 and J is TRBJ1-2, with unresolved D. This CDR3 is 13 amino acids long. Germline V lookup: CDR1 MNHNY, CDR2 SVGAGI (reference sequence). Trimming left V 6 bases short and J 6 bases short, with 14 bases between. The CDR3 loop reads CASSETGRDGYTF. The CDR3 DNA reads as TGTGCCAGCAGCGAGACGGGTCGGGATGGCTACACCTTC.

CDR3 amino acids: CASSLPAGEDRETQYF. The CDR3 nucleotides read TGTGCCAGCAGCTTACCAGCGGGAGAGGATCGAGAGACCCAGTACTTC. The genes are TRBV5-6 and TRBJ2-5, with 8 bases matching TRBD2. Germline CDR1 is SGHDT and CDR2 is YYEEEE. The trim removed 2 bases at V and 4 bases at J, leaving 10 bases unmatched. The CDR3 spans 16 residues.

This sequence joins TRBV6-1 and TRBJ2-7, with 10 bases lining up with TRBD1. The germline gives CDR1 MNHNS, CDR2 SASEGT. Germline trimming cut 4 bases from V and 2 bases from J; bases unmatched to any gene: 14. The length of the CDR3 is 18 residues. Written as DNA, the CDR3 is TGTGCCAGCAGTGTGGGGGACAGGGGACTGGGGAGCCCCTACGAGCAGTACTTC. Translated, it gives CASSVGDRGLGSPYEQYF.

The rearrangement links TRBV7-6 to TRBJ2-1; 10 nucleotides agree with TRBD2. The CDR3 spans 17 residues. Germline V gives CDR1 SGHVS, CDR2 FNYEAQ. After removal of 5 bases from V and 1 base from J, the junction contained 8 bases not matched to a gene. The CDR3 region has the DNA TGTGCCAGCAGCCTAAAACCAGCGGGAGGGTCCTACAATGAGCAGTTCTTC. Translating gives CASSLKPAGGSYNEQFF.

This chain uses TRBV9 with TRBJ2-7; D is possibly TRBD1 (6 bases). V gave up 0 bases and J gave up 2 bases, with 12 bases separating them. Germline CDR1 and CDR2: SGDLS and YYNGEE. This CDR3 is 15 amino acids long. CDR3 sequence reads: CASSVAQGSTYEQYF. The CDR3 DNA is TGTGCCAGCAGCGTAGCACAGGGTAGTACCTACGAGCAGTACTTC.

The chain employs TRBV4-1 and TRBJ1-4, with 10 bases identical to TRBD1. V dropped 2 bases and J dropped 4; count of bases not matched to a gene: 4. The CDR3 is made up of 16 amino acids. Germline CDR1 is MGHRA and CDR2 is YSYEKL. CDR3 coding DNA: TGCGCCAGCAGCCAACCGCGGGACAGGGGTAATGAAAAACTGTTTTTT. Its translation is CASSQPRDRGNEKLFF.

Here the CDR3 reads CAISEEGENSYGYTF. The DNA for the CDR3 is TGTGCCATCAGTGAGGAGGGGGAAAATAGCTATGGCTACACCTTC. V usage is TRBV10-3 and J usage is TRBJ1-2, with D possibly TRBD1 on 6 matching bases. This CDR3 is built from 15 residues. V was clipped by 2 bases and J by 4 bases, with 14 bases between them. Looked up from germline, CDR1 is ENHRY and CDR2 is SYGVKD.

V usage is TRBV2 and J usage is TRBJ1-3; D is uncertain. V was clipped by 6 bases and J by 0 bases, with 12 bases between them. The CDR3 runs to 15 residues. Germline V gene sequence: CDR1 SNHLY, CDR2 FYNNEI. This CDR3 is CASSADTGSGNTIYF. The CDR3 DNA follows: TGTGCCAGCAGCGCTGACACCGGCTCTGGAAACACCATATATTTT.

A note on this clone: Within the sample, other DNA sequences also encode this same CDR3. This rearrangement joins TRBV7-3 to TRBJ2-3; the match to TRBD2 covers 9 bases. CDR3 size: 14 residues. Germline V CDR1 and CDR2: SGHTA, FQGTGA. The V and J ends lost 5 bases and 2 bases, in that order; junction bases with no gene match: 2. The CDR3 loop reads CASSPSGATDTQYF. Written as DNA, the CDR3 is TGTGCCAGCAGCCCTAGCGGGGCCACAGATACGCAGTATTTT.

On this clone itself: Other DNA sequences from this sample encode an identical CDR3 as well. The gene calls are TRBV27 and TRBJ1-2, with TRBD1 matching 7 bases. The CDR3 length is 16 residues. Losses at the gene ends were 5 bases for V and 4 bases for J; bases not matched to a gene: 13. Germline CDR1 and CDR2: MNHEY and SMNVEV (reference sequence). This CDR3 is CASSLSPGTATYGYTF. The DNA of the CDR3 is TGTGCCAGCAGTCTTTCCCCCGGGACAGCGACCTATGGCTACACCTTC.

V gene TRBV6-4 combines with J gene TRBJ1-1; D not resolved. This CDR3 contains 14 residues. Germline V gene data show CDR1 as MRHNA and CDR2 as SNTAGT. Trimming removed 0 bases from V and 1 base from J, with 6 bases in between. CDR3 DNA sequence: TGTGCCAGCAGTGACTCTGACGGGAACACTGAAGCTTTCTTT. Its protein product is CASSDSDGNTEAFF.

The J gene is TRBJ2-5, the V gene TRBV5-4; D tentatively reads TRBD1 or TRBD2 (5 bases each). CDR3 length: 16 amino acids. The V end lost 0 bases, the J end lost 4 bases, and 16 bases lay between the germline ends. Per germline, CDR1 SGHNT and CDR2 YYREEE (reference sequence). In DNA form, the CDR3 reads TGTGCCAGCAGCTTGGACCTTTCTCGTGGGGGAGAGACCCAGTACTTC. Encoded protein: CASSLDLSRGGETQYF.

The chain employs TRBV5-1 and TRBJ2-7; tentatively, D is TRBD1 (6 bases). Germline V gives CDR1 SGHRS, CDR2 YFSETQ. This CDR3 is built from 15 residues. Trimming stripped 1 base from V and 0 bases from J, with 11 bases between. The CDR3 nucleotides are TGCGCCAGCAGCTTGAGGGCAGGGGACTCCTACGAGCAGTACTTC. It codes for CASSLRAGDSYEQYF.

This chain uses TRBV30 with TRBJ1-3; D possibly corresponds to TRBD1 (5 bases). Germline CDR1 reads GTSNPN; CDR2 reads SVGIG (reference sequence). The CDR3 covers 13 residues. V was trimmed by 5 bases and J by 4 bases, leaving 12 bases between them. This CDR3 reads CAWDLAGGNTIYF. CDR3 DNA: TGTGCCTGGGACCTGGCAGGGGGAAACACCATATATTTT. The full variable domain, with the rest looked up from reference TRBV30 and TRBJ1-3, is SQTIHQWPATLVQPVGSPLSLECTVEGTSNPNLYWYRQAAGRGLQLLFYSVGIGQISSEVPQNLSASRPQDRQFILSSKKLLLSDSGFYLCAWDLAGGNTIYFGEGSWLTVV.

On this clone itself: Other DNA sequences within the sample encode an identical CDR3. CDR3 sequence (DNA): TGTGCCAGCAGTCTCACAGGGGGCGGCTATGGCTACACCTTC. Protein product: CASSLTGGGYGYTF. The chain joins TRBV27 to TRBJ1-2; 9 bases match TRBD1. CDR1 MNHEY and CDR2 SMNVEV come from the germline V gene (reference sequence). The CDR3 has 14 residues. Losses at the gene ends were 5 bases for V and 4 bases for J; bases not matched to a gene: 5.

The chain joins TRBV15 to TRBJ2-5; D unclear. From germline, CDR1 is LNHNV and CDR2 YYDKDF (reference sequence). This CDR3 has 14 amino acids. Trimming cost V 1 base and J 5 bases, with 11 bases left between them. The CDR3 sequence: CATSRVVFEETQYF. DNA for the CDR3: TGTGCCACCAGCAGAGTGGTATTTGAGGAGACCCAGTACTTC.

V gene TRBV27 combines with J gene TRBJ1-4; no definite D call. Germline lookup yields CDR1 MNHEY and CDR2 SMNVEV (reference sequence). Between the trimmed V and J ends, which lost 6 bases and 4 bases, there was a span of 12 bases. The CDR3 extends over 14 amino acids. CDR3 DNA: TGTGCCAGCAGCGTGACCACTCTTAATGAAAAACTGTTTTTT. Its protein product is CASSVTTLNEKLFF. The full variable domain, with the rest looked up from reference TRBV27 and TRBJ1-4, is EAQVTQNPRYLITVTGKKLTVTCSQNMNHEYMSWYRQDPGLGLRQIYYSMNVEVTDKGDVPEGYKVSRKEKRNFPLILESPSPNQTSLYFCASSVTTLNEKLFFGSGTQLSVL.

The CDR3 region is CASSLEEQKAFF. CDR3 coding DNA: TGTGCCAGCAGCTTAGAAGAACAGAAAGCTTTCTTT. The rearrangement joins TRBV11-2 to TRBJ1-1, with D uncertain. Germline V gives CDR1 SGHAT, CDR2 FQNNGV. The CDR3 spans 12 residues. V lost 0 bases and J 9 bases, leaving 8 bases between the germline ends.